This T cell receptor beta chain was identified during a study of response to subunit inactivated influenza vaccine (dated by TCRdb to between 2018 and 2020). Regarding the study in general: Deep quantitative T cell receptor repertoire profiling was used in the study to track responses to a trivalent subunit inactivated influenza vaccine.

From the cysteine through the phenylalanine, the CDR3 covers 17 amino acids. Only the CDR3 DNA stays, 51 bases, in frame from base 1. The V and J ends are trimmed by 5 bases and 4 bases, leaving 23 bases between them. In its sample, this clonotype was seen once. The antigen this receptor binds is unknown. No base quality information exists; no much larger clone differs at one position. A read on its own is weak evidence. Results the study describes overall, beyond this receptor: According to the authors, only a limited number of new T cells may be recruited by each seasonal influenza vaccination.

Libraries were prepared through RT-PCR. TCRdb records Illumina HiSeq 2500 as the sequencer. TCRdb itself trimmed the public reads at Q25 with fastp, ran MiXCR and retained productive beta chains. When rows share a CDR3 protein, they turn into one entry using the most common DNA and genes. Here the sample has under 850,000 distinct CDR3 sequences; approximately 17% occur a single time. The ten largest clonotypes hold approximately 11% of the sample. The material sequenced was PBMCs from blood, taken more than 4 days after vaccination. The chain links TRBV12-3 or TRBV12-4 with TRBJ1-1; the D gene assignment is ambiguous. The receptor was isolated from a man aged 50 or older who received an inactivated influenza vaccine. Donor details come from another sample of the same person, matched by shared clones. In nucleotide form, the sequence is TGTGCCAGCAGTCGGCGGGAGAGTGCGACGGGGTTCACTGAAGCTTTCTTT. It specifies CASSRRESATGFTEAFF.